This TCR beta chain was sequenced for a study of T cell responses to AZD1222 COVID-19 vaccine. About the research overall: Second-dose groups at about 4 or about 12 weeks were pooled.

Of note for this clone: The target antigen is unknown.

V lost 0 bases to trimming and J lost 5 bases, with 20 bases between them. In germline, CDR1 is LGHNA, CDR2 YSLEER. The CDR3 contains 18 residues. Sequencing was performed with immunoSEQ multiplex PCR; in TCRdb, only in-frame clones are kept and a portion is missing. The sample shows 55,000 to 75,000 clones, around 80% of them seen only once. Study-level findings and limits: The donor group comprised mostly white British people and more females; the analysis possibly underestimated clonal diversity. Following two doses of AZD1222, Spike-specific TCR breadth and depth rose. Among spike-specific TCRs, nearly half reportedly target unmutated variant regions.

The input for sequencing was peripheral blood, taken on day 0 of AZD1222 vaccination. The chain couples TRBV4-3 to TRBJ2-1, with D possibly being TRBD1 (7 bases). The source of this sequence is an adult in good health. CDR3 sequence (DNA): TGCGCCAGCAGCCAAGAACGGGAGCTAGGGACAGAGAACAATGAGCAGTTCTTC. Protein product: CASSQERELGTENNEQFF.